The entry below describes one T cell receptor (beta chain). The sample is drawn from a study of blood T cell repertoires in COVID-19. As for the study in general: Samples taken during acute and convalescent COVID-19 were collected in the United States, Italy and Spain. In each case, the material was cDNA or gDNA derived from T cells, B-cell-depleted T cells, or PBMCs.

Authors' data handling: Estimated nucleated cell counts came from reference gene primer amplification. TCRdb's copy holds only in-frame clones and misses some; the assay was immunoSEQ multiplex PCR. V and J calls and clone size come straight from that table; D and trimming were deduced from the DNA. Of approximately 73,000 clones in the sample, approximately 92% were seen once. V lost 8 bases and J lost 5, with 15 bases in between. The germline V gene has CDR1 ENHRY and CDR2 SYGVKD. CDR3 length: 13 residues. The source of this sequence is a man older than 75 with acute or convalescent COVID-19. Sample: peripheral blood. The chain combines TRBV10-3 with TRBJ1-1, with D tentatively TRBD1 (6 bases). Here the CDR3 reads CAISPTGETEAFF. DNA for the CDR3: TGTGCCATCTCCCCGACAGGAGAGACTGAAGCTTTCTTT.